The clone carrying this TCR beta chain was seen at least ten times. The antigen is not known. The time point denotes: healthy volunteer bleed at 6 weeks. Total RNA extraction was carried out from unfractionated whole blood. Looked up from germline, CDR1 is DFQATT and CDR2 is SNEGSKA (reference sequence). V lost 7 bases to trimming and J lost 1 base; unmatched junction nucleotides: 6. The CDR3 has 13 amino acids. The data were obtained in a study of human T cells and chemical hapten exposure. Whole-study findings and limits: TCRs exceeding a frequency of 1 in 1000 stayed unchanged under DPC sensitization.

Within the library, unique molecular identifiers were attached to each individual cDNA molecule. In the original processing: A per-sample median of roughly 96,000 TCRs was observed, with a range of roughly 20,000 to 750,000. MiXCR, applied by TCRdb to the RACE reads, yields one record per CDR3 protein. The V and J calls and clone size are TCRdb's, not the authors'. The sample lists 35,000 to 50,000 distinct CDR3 sequences, 3.7% occurring once. This TCR was recovered from a human donor in good health. Some clones in this sample may be carry-over from other donors' samples. The chain uses TRBV20-1 and TRBJ2-5, with 7 bases matching TRBD2. The sequencing input was whole blood. The CDR3 DNA follows: TGCAGTGACCTACGACTAGCCCAAGAGACCCAGTACTTC. It is translated as CSDLRLAQETQYF.